The 10 T cell receptor beta chains below all came from one sample that was sequenced in a study of cytomegalovirus exposure and HLA in healthy donors. Use of 60 Vbeta and 13 Jbeta primers characterized the PCR. Sequencing was performed with immunoSEQ multiplex PCR; in TCRdb, only in-frame clones are kept and a portion is missing. The sample has 180,000 or so clones, roughly a tenth seen once. Sample: PBMCs. Receptor source: a woman in her 30s in good health and CMV-seropositive.

The chain is built from TRBV29-1 and TRBJ1-1; tentatively, D is TRBD1 (5 bases). Between the trimmed V and J ends, which lost 4 bases and 7 bases, there was a span of 16 bases. The CDR3 loop spans 13 amino acids. Germline CDR1 reads SQVTM; CDR2 reads ANQGSEA. This CDR3 is CSVGEGLPFEAFF. CDR3 DNA sequence: TGCAGCGTTGGAGAGGGGCTACCTTTTGAAGCTTTCTTT.

A few counts support this clone. The chain links TRBV5-1 to TRBJ2-3, with a possible D match to TRBD2 (5 bases). V was cut by 0 bases and J by 2 bases, with 7 bases left in between. The CDR3 has 14 residues. Germline CDR1 reads SGHRS; CDR2 reads YFSETQ. CDR3 nucleotides: TGCGCCAGCAGCTTGGGAGACTACACAGATACGCAGTATTTT. It encodes CASSLGDYTDTQYF.

V is TRBV25-1 and J is TRBJ2-7, with 7 bases lining up with TRBD1. The germline CDR1 and CDR2 sequences are MGHDK and SYGVNS. Trimming took 11 bases from V and 2 from J; bases not matched to a gene: 24. CDR3 length equals 18 residues. The CDR3 here is CAAGGSSSGTDPTYEQYF. DNA of the CDR3: TGTGCCGCAGGGGGTTCTTCTTCTGGGACAGATCCTACCTACGAGCAGTACTTC.

This clone turned up a few times. The J gene is TRBJ2-5, the V gene TRBV12-5; TRBD2 matches 11 bases. This CDR3 contains 15 residues. The V gene end was trimmed by 7 bases and the J gene end by 2 bases; junction bases not matched to a gene: 6. Per the germline V gene, CDR1 is LGHNT and CDR2 is FRNRAP. CDR3 bases: TGTGCTAGTGCGGAACTAGCGGGGGTTCAAGAGACCCAGTACTTC. This translates into CASAELAGVQETQYF.

A few counts support this clone. This chain joins TRBV6-5 and TRBJ1-5; D not certain. Trimming stripped 8 bases from V and 9 bases from J, with 14 bases between. Germline CDR1 reads MNHEY; CDR2 reads SVGAGI. The CDR3 extends over 12 amino acids. CDR3 sequence: CASSEFGRPQHF. CDR3 sequence (DNA): TGTGCCAGCTCTGAATTTGGCCGGCCCCAGCATTTT.

The chain combines TRBV6-5 with TRBJ1-1; possible D gene TRBD1, 5 bases. The V gene's germline CDR1 is MNHEY and CDR2 SVGAGI. Trimming took off 3 bases at V and 1 base at J, with 12 bases between the two ends. The CDR3 has 15 residues. The CDR3 DNA reads as TGTGCCAGCAGTTATTCCGGGGGGGAGAACACTGAAGCTTTCTTT. Amino acids: CASSYSGGENTEAFF.

V gene TRBV7-3 combines with J gene TRBJ2-2; no definite D call. V was trimmed by 0 bases and J by 5 bases, leaving 4 bases between them. The CDR3 is 13 amino acids. CDR1 and CDR2 from the germline V gene are SGHTA and FQGTGA. The CDR3, as DNA: TGTGCCAGCAGCTTAACGCGGACCGGGGAGCTGTTTTTT. Translating gives CASSLTRTGELFF.

This clone was counted only a few times. The rearrangement links TRBV9 to TRBJ2-7; TRBD1 might be the D (6 bases). CDR3 length: 17 amino acids. Germline V gives CDR1 SGDLS, CDR2 YYNGEE. V lost 0 bases, J lost 2 bases, and 18 bases lay in between. Here the CDR3 reads CASSVGDTLESAYEQYF. CDR3 in DNA: TGTGCCAGCAGCGTAGGGGACACATTAGAATCAGCCTACGAGCAGTACTTC. The full variable domain, its missing parts supplied by reference TRBV9 and TRBJ2-7, is DSGVTQTPKHLITATGQRVTLRCSPRSGDLSVYWYQQSLDQGLQFLIQYYNGEERAKGNILERFSAQQFPDLHSELNLSSLELGDSALYFCASSVGDTLESAYEQYFGPGTRLTVT.

The chain has TRBV7-3 and TRBJ2-4; 9 positions agree with TRBD1. The CDR3 sequence is 13 residues long. The J segment lost 9 bases and the V segment lost 2 bases, leaving 2 bases of the junction unmatched. Germline-derived CDR1 and CDR2 are SGHTA and FQGTGA. CDR3 in DNA: TGTGCCAGCAGCTTAGGACAGGGGCGCATTCAGTACTTC. This gives the protein CASSLGQGRIQYF.

DNA for the CDR3: TGTGCCTGGAGTGCAGTCCGGGACTGGCAGTTCTTC. This encodes CAWSAVRDWQFF. The rearrangement links TRBV30 to TRBJ2-1; tentatively, D is TRBD2 (6 bases). Trimming removed 1 base at V and 12 bases at J, with 13 bases between. The CDR3 runs 12 residues. From germline, CDR1 is GTSNPN and CDR2 SVGIG (reference sequence).